This T cell receptor beta chain is drawn from a study of T-cell reconstitution after alpha-beta-depleted transplantation in children. This clonotype was observed a handful of times. CDR1 is MDHEN, CDR2 SYDVKM, per germline. This CDR3 comprises 17 residues. The V and J ends lost 5 bases and 1 base, in that order; junction bases with no gene match: 12. This sample's TCRbeta library carried unique molecular identifier barcodes. TCRdb reprocessed the PCR reads with MiXCR, giving one entry per CDR3 protein. This table has some 590,000 distinct CDR3 sequences, under 12% appearing once. The starting material was PBMCs from the stem cell graft donor, obtained from the stem cell graft. The clonotype was recovered from a human donor who donated a stem cell graft to a child with acute myeloid leukemia. The rearrangement links TRBV28 to TRBJ1-1, with TRBD1 matching over 8 bases. The CDR3 coding sequence is TGTGCCAGCAGTCGAGTCCCGGGACAGGTTAGGAACACTGAAGCTTTCTTT. Translated: CASSRVPGQVRNTEAFF. Full variable domain (remainder filled in from reference TRBV28 and TRBJ1-1): DVKVTQSSRYLVKRTGEKVFLECVQDMDHENMFWYRQDPGLGLRLIYFSYDVKMKEKGDIPEGYSVSREKKERFSLILESASTNQTSMYLCASSRVPGQVRNTEAFFGQGTRLTVV.